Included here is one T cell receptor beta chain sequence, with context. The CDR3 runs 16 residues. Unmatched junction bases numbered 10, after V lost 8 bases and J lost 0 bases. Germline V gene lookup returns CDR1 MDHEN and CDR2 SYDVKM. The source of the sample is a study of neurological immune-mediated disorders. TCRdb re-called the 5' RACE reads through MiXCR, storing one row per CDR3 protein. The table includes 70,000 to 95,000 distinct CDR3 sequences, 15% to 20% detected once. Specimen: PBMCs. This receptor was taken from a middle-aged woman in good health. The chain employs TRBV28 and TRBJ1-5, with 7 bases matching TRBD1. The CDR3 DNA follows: TGTGCCAGCGGTCAGGGACAGCTGTATAGCAATCAGCCCCAGCATTTT. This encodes CASGQGQLYSNQPQHF.